This TCR beta chain is from a study of early T cells in non-severe SARS-CoV-2 infection. This clonotype is deemed medium-sized (0.01 to 0.1%). The CDR3 covers 15 residues. V lost 2 bases to trimming and J lost 1 base, with 12 bases between them. CDR1 and CDR2 from the germline V gene are DFQATT and SNEGSKA (reference sequence). MiXCR, run by TCRdb on the 5' RACE reads, gives a single entry per CDR3 protein. The table includes approximately 52,000 distinct CDR3 sequences, 7% to 9% detected once. This chain joins TRBV20-1 and TRBJ1-5; D remains unclear. The material sequenced was whole blood. This TCR derives from an adult who was a healthcare worker with PCR-confirmed SARS-CoV-2 infection or an uninfected control (not recorded which). The CDR3 bases are TGCAGTGCTAGAATCGGCATGGTGAGCAATCAGCCCCAGCATTTT. Protein: CSARIGMVSNQPQHF.